These T cell receptor beta chains were read from a single sample in a study of T-cell memory formation after mild COVID-19. TCRdb fed the 5' RACE reads into MiXCR, producing one record per CDR3 protein. The data contain about 430,000 distinct CDR3 sequences, roughly 18% of them singletons. Source material: PBMCs or a T cell subset sorted from them (not recorded which). These receptors were collected from a man between 18 and 29 years old who had mild COVID-19 (a few samples of this study predate the infection). Cell type and time point are not known. Each CDR3 is given with its conserved first and last residue. Each record gives: clone size, V gene, J gene, D gene, CDR3 DNA, CDR3 protein. The D gene is left open where the match is weak. The listing skips clone size in some rows; elsewhere it reads once, few, many or a size class.

size: few; V: TRBV6-2/TRBV6-3; J: TRBJ1-2; D: NA; DNA: TGTGCCAGCAGTTCTTCCGGGCACTCCTATGGCTACACCTTC; CDR3: CASSSSGHSYGYTF
size: few; V: TRBV5-1; J: TRBJ1-3; D: NA; DNA: TGCGCCAGCGCCTTCTCCGGAAGCTCTGGAAACACCATATATTTT; CDR3: CASAFSGSSGNTIYF
size: NA; V: TRBV20-1; J: TRBJ1-1; D: NA; DNA: TGCAGTGCTAGACGGAACTTGAACACTGAAGCTTTCTTT; CDR3: CSARRNLNTEAFF
size: many; V: TRBV20-1; J: TRBJ2-1; D: NA; DNA: TGCAGTGCTAGAGATTTGGCGGGGCCGAAGGAGCAGTTCTTC; CDR3: CSARDLAGPKEQFF
size: few; V: TRBV6-2/TRBV6-3; J: TRBJ2-3; D: NA; DNA: TGTGCCAGCAGTTACGTCGGGGGCGGCACAGATACGCAGTATTTT; CDR3: CASSYVGGGTDTQYF
size: few; V: TRBV7-8; J: TRBJ2-7; D: NA; DNA: TGTGCCAGCAGCTTAGGGGGATACGCCTACGAGCAGTACTTC; CDR3: CASSLGGYAYEQYF
size: NA; V: TRBV12-3/TRBV12-4; J: TRBJ1-5; D: NA; DNA: TGTGCCAGCAGTTTTGGGACGAATCAGCCCCAGCATTTT; CDR3: CASSFGTNQPQHF
size: NA; V: TRBV6-5; J: TRBJ1-2; D: TRBD1; DNA: TGTGCCAGCAGTTACTCGGGGACAGGGGTAATGGGCTACACCTTC; CDR3: CASSYSGTGVMGYTF
size: NA; V: TRBV20-1; J: TRBJ2-3; D: TRBD2; DNA: TGCAGTGCTTCCGGGACTAGCGACCATCTTGGGCAGTATTTT; CDR3: CSASGTSDHLGQYF
size: few; V: TRBV7-2; J: TRBJ2-3; D: TRBD1; DNA: TGTGCCAGCAGCTTAGACCACAGGGGGACAGATACGCAGTATTTT; CDR3: CASSLDHRGTDTQYF
size: NA; V: TRBV5-1; J: TRBJ1-2; D: NA; DNA: TGCGCCAGCAGCTTGTTATGGGAGACTAACTATGGCTACACCTTC; CDR3: CASSLLWETNYGYTF
size: few; V: TRBV2; J: TRBJ2-7; D: NA; DNA: TGTGCCAGCAGTGAATATTCGGGCAGGGAGCTCGAGCAGTACTTC; CDR3: CASSEYSGRELEQYF
size: NA; V: TRBV5-1; J: TRBJ1-1; D: NA; DNA: TGCGCCAGCAGCTTGAGTGCCCCCACTGAAGCTTTCTTT; CDR3: CASSLSAPTEAFF
size: NA; V: TRBV7-6; J: TRBJ1-4; D: TRBD1; DNA: TGTGCCAGCAGCTGGGACAGTGGAAAACTGTTTTTT; CDR3: CASSWDSGKLFF
size: many; V: TRBV5-1; J: TRBJ2-7; D: TRBD1; DNA: TGCGCCAGCAGCACGACAGGGTACGAGCAGTACTTC; CDR3: CASSTTGYEQYF
size: NA; V: TRBV24-1; J: TRBJ2-3; D: NA; DNA: TGTGCCACCAGTGATTTAACCGCAGATACGCAGTATTTT; CDR3: CATSDLTADTQYF
size: NA; V: TRBV7-9; J: TRBJ2-1; D: TRBD2; DNA: TGTGCCAGCAGCTTAGTCGGGGGGACTAGTGTCGCCTCCGAGCAGTTCTTC; CDR3: CASSLVGGTSVASEQFF
size: few; V: TRBV14; J: TRBJ1-2; D: TRBD1; DNA: TGTGCCACTTCTCCCGGACAGGACTATGGCTACACCTTC; CDR3: CATSPGQDYGYTF
size: NA; V: TRBV12-3/TRBV12-4; J: TRBJ2-1; D: TRBD2; DNA: TGTGCCAGCAGTTTCGAGTCTAGCGGGGGCTACAATGAGCAGTTCTTC; CDR3: CASSFESSGGYNEQFF